This T cell receptor (beta chain) was retrieved from a study of post-analysis software for immune sequencing data. On the study more broadly: The courses of disease that were included comprised relapsing-remitting, secondary progressive and progressive-relapsing multiple sclerosis. Findings of the study overall: Samples sharing a preparation batch grouped tightly together when assessed by F measure. Among a handful of TRBV segments more frequent in patients than controls were TRBV5-6, TRBV5-1 and TRBV20-1.

In its sample, this clonotype was seen once. Antigen unknown. Every TCR beta cDNA library bore unique molecular identifiers. TCRdb re-analysed the PCR reads in MiXCR, keeping a single row per CDR3 protein. The table shows roughly 800,000 distinct CDR3 sequences, with 30% occurring only once. V lost 3 bases and J 4 bases, leaving 15 bases between the germline ends. CDR3 length equals 15 residues. The V gene's germline CDR1 is MDHEN and CDR2 SYDVKM. The sequenced sample consisted of blood. The V and J genes are TRBV28 and TRBJ1-1; D is unresolved. This TCR was recovered from a girl aged 10-17 years with multiple sclerosis. In nucleotides, the CDR3 is TGTGCCAGCAGTTTGGGCGGGCCTTTGGGCACTGAAGCTTTCTTT. Protein: CASSLGGPLGTEAFF.